This TCR beta chain is drawn from a study of T cell responses to AZD1222 COVID-19 vaccine. TCRdb keeps only in-frame clones here, not all; method: immunoSEQ multiplex PCR. The sample has 140,000 to 150,000 clones, approximately 85% seen once. Germline V lookup: CDR1 MDHEN, CDR2 SYDVKM. This CDR3 contains 15 residues. After removal of 1 base from V and 5 bases from J, the junction contained 3 bases not matched to a gene. This clone was seen a handful of times. Its antigen is as yet unknown. The study's findings and limits: Just a handful of AZD1222 recipients were seropositive at baseline.

This specimen was peripheral blood, taken on day 0 of AZD1222 vaccination. The J gene is TRBJ2-7, the V gene TRBV28; 12 bases fit TRBD2. The receptor comes from an adult in good health. This chain's CDR3 is CASSLSSGRANEQYF. As DNA, the CDR3 is TGTGCCAGCAGTTTATCTAGCGGGAGGGCAAACGAGCAGTACTTC.